The source of this TCR beta chain is a study of patients and donors after allogeneic stem cell transplantation. A few counts support this clonotype. The CDR3 is 12 amino acids. After removal of 7 bases from V and 12 bases from J, the junction contained 9 bases not matched to a gene. CDR1 is SGHRS, CDR2 YFSETQ, per germline. A single record per CDR3 protein comes from TCRdb applying MiXCR to the RT-PCR reads. The top ten hold approximately 26% of the sample, which has about 74,000 distinct CDR3 sequences, 26% seen once. This rearrangement joins TRBV5-1 to TRBJ2-1; TRBD1 matches 8 bases. This TCR came from a human donor who was either an allogeneic HSCT recipient or a stem cell or donor lymphocyte infusion donor (not recorded which). It is not recorded whose cells these are; they may come from a transplant donor. Sample: blood, either unsorted or a sorted T cell fraction (not recorded which). CDR3 protein: CASSQIQGGQFF. The CDR3 nucleotides read TGCGCCAGCTCCCAAATACAGGGGGGGCAGTTCTTC.